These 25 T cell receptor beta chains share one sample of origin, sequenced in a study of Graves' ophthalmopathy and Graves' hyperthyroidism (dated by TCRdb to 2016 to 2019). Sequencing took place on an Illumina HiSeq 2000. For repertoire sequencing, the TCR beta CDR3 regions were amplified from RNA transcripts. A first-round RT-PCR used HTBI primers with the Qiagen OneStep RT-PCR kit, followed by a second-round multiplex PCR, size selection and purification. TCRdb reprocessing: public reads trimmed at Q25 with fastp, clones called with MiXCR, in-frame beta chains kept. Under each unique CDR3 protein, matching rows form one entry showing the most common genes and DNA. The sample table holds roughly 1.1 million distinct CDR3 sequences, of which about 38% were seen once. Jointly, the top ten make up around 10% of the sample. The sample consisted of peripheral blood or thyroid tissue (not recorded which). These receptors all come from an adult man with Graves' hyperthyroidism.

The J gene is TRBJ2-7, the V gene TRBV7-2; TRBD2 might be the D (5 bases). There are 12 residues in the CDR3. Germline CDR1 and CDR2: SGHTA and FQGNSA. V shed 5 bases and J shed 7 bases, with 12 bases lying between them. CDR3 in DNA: TGTGCCAGCAGCCCCGAGAAGCGGGAGCAGTACTTC. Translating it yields CASSPEKREQYF.

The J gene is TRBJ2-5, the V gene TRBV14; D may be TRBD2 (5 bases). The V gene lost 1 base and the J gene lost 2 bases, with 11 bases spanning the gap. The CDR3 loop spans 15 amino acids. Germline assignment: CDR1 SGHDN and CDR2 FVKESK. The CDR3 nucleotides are TGTGCCAGCAGCCAAGCCGTGAGGGAACAAGAGACCCAGTACTTC. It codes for CASSQAVREQETQYF.

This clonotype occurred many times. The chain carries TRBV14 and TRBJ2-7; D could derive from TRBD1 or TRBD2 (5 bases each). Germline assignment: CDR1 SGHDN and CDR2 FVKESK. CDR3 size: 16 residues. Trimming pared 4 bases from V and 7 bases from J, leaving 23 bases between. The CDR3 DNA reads TGTGCCAGCAGCCGAAACACGGGGCTAAACCGCTGGGAGCAGTACTTC. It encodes CASSRNTGLNRWEQYF.

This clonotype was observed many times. This CDR3 is CASSIPASGQETQYF. In nucleotides, the CDR3 is TGTGCCAGTAGTATACCGGCTAGCGGCCAAGAGACCCAGTACTTC. The V and J genes are TRBV19 and TRBJ2-5; 7 bases align to TRBD2. The CDR3 runs to 15 residues. With V trimmed by 2 bases and J by 1 base, 4 bases remained unmatched. Looked up from germline, CDR1 is LNHDA and CDR2 is SQIVND (reference sequence).

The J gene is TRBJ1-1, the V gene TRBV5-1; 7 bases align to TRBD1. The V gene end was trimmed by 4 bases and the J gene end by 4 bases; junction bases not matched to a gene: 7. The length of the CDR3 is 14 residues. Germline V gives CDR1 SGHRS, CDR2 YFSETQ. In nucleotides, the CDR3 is TGCGCCAGCAGCATCAACAGGGGCCGCACTGAAGCTTTCTTT. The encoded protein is CASSINRGRTEAFF.

In DNA, the CDR3 is TGTGCCAGCAGCTTACAGCGGCTTAGCACAGATACGCAGTATTTT. Amino acid sequence: CASSLQRLSTDTQYF. This chain connects TRBV11-2 to TRBJ2-3; D is perhaps TRBD2 (5 bases). V lost 2 bases to trimming and J lost 0 bases, with 9 bases between them. The length of the CDR3 is 15 residues. Germline loops: CDR1 SGHAT, CDR2 FQNNGV.

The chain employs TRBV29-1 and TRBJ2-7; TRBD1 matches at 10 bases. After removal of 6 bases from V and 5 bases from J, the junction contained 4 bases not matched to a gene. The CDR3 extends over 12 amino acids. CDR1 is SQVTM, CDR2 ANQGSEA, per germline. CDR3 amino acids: CSVGQGVNEQYF. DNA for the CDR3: TGCAGCGTAGGACAGGGGGTCAACGAGCAGTACTTC.

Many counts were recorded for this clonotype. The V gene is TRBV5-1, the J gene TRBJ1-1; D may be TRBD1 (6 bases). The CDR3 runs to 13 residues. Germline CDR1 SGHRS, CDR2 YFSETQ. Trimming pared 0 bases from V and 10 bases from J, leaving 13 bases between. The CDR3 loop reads CASSLVTGAGAFF. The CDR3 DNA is TGCGCCAGCAGCTTGGTTACGGGGGCTGGAGCTTTCTTT.

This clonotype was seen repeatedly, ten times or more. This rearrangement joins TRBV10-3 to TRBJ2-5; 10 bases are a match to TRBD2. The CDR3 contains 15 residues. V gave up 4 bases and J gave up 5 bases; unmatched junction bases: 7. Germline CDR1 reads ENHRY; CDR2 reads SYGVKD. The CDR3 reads CAISVSGGVAETQYF. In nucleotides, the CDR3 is TGTGCCATCAGTGTGAGCGGGGGGGTCGCGGAGACCCAGTACTTC.

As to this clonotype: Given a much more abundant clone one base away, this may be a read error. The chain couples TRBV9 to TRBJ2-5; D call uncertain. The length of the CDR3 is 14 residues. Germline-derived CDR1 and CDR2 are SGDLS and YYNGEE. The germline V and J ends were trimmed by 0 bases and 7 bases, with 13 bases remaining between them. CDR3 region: CASSVGLGLGTQYF. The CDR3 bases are TGTGCCAGCAGCGTAGGGCTAGGGCTGGGGACCCAGTACTTC.

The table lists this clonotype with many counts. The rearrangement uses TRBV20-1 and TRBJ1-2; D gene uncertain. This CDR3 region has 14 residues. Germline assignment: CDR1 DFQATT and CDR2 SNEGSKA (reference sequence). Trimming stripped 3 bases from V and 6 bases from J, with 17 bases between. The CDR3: CSASPPTDFNGYTF. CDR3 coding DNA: TGCAGTGCTAGCCCCCCTACAGATTTTAATGGCTACACCTTC.

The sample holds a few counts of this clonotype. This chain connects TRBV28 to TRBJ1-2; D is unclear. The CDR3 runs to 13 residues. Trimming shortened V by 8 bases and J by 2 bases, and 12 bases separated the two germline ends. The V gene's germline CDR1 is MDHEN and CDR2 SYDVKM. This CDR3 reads CASLPTENYGYTF. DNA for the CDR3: TGTGCCAGCCTACCAACAGAAAACTATGGCTACACCTTC.

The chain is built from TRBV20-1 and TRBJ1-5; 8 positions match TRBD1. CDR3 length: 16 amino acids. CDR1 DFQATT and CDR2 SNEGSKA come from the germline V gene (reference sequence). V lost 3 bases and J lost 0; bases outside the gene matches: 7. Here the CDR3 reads CSARDRDDDSNQPQHF. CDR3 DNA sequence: TGCAGTGCTAGGGACAGGGACGATGATAGCAATCAGCCCCAGCATTTT.

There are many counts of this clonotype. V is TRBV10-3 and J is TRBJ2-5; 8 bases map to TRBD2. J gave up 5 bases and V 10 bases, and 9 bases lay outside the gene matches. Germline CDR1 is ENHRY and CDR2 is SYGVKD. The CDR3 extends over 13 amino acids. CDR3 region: CANSGGIMETQYF. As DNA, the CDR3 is TGTGCCAACTCGGGAGGGATTATGGAGACCCAGTACTTC.

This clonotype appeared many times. Written as DNA, the CDR3 is TGCAGTGCTAGTTCCAGCTCTGGGGCCAACGTCCTGACTTTC. Its translation is CSASSSSGANVLTF. V and J are TRBV20-1 and TRBJ2-6; D is unresolved. V gave up 3 bases and J gave up 0 bases, with 6 bases separating them. CDR3 length equals 14 residues. Germline V lookup: CDR1 DFQATT, CDR2 SNEGSKA (reference sequence).

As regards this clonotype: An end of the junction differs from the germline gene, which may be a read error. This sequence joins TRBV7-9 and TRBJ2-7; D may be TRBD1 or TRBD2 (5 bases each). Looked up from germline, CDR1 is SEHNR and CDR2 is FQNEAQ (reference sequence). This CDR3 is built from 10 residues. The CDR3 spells CASSFGTSLF. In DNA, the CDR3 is TGTGCCAGCAGCTTCGGGACCTCGCTCTTC.

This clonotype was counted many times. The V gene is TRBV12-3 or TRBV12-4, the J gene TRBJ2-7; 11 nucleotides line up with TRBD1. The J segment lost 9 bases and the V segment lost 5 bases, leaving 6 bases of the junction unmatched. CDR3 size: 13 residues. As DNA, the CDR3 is TGTGCCAGCAGTCCACGGACAGGGGGCATGCAGTACTTC. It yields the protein CASSPRTGGMQYF.

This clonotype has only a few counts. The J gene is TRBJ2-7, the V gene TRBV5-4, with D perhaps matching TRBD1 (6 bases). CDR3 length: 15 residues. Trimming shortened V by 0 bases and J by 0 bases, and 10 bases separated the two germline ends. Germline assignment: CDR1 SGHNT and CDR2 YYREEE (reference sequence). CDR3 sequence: CASSLDQGSSYEQYF. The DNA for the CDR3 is TGTGCCAGCAGCTTGGATCAGGGGAGCTCCTACGAGCAGTACTTC.

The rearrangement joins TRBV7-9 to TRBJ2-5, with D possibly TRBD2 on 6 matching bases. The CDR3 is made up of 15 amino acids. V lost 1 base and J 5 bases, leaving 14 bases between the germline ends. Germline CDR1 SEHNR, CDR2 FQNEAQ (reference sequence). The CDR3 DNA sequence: TGTGCCAGCAGCTTAGATAGGAGGGAGTCGGAGACCCAGTACTTC. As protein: CASSLDRRESETQYF.

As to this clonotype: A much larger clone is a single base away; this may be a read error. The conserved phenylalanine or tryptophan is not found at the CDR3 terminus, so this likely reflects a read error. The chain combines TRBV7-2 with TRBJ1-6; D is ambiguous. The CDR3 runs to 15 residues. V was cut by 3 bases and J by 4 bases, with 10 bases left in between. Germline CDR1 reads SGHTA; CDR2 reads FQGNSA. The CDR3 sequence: CASSFLGDYNSPLHL. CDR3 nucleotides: TGTGCCAGCAGCTTTTTAGGAGATTATAATTCACCCCTCCACCTT.

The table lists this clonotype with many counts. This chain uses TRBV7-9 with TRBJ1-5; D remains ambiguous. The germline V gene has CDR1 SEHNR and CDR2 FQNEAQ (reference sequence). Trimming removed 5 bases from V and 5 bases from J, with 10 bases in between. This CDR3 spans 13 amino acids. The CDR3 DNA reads TGTGCCAGCAGCGCAGACACGTATCAGCCCCAGCATTTT. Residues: CASSADTYQPQHF.

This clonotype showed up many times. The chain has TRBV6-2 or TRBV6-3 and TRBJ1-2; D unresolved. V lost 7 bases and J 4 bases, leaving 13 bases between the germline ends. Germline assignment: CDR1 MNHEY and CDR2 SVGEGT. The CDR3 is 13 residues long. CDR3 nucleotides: TGTGCCAGCACCGTGGACGGGCCCTATGGCTACACCTTC. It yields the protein CASTVDGPYGYTF.

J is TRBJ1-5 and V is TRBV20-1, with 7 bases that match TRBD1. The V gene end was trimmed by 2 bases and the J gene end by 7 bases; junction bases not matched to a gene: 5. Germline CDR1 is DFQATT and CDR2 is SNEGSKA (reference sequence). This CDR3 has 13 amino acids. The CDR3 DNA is TGCAGTGCTAGACAAACAGGGGAACAGCCCCAGCATTTT. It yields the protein CSARQTGEQPQHF.

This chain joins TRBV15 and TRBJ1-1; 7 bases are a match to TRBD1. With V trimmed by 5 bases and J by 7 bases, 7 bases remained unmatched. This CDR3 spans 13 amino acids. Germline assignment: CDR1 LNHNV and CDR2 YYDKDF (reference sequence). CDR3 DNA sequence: TGTGCCACCAGCGAAGGGACAGCTAATGAAGCTTTCTTT. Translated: CATSEGTANEAFF.

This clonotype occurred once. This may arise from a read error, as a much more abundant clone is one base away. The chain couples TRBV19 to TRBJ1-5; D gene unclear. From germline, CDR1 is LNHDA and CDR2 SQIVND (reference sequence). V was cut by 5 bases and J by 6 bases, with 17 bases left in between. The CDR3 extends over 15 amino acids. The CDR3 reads CASSVHEGVSQPQHF. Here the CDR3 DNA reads TGTGCCAGTAGTGTTCATGAGGGTGTGAGTCAGCCCCAGCATTTT.